These 24 T cell receptor beta chains were all obtained from the same sample, sequenced in a study of blood T cell repertoires in COVID-19 (dated by TCRdb to about 2020). The library was generated by the immunoSEQ multiplex PCR assay. TCRdb mirrors the immuneACCESS table, restricted to in-frame sequences. Some clones are absent from its copies; in checked studies, under half trace to an unresolved V gene, and the reason for the others is unknown. Present in this sample are about 83,000 clones, about four fifths of which were seen just once. The ten biggest clones cover roughly a sixth of the sample. The sequenced material came from peripheral blood. Receptors were obtained from a woman older than 75 with acute or convalescent COVID-19.

V usage is TRBV4-3 and J usage is TRBJ1-2; 7 positions agree with TRBD1. V was clipped by 0 bases and J by 6 bases; unmatched bases: 4. This CDR3 spans 14 amino acids. Germline-derived CDR1 and CDR2 are LGHNA and YSLEER. CDR3 in amino acids: CASSQDQGVDGYTF. The CDR3 DNA is TGCGCCAGCAGCCAAGATCAGGGGGTTGATGGCTACACCTTC.

The gene calls are TRBV5-4 and TRBJ2-6, with D possibly TRBD2 on 7 matching bases. The CDR3 is 16 amino acids. V lost 6 bases and J 4 bases, leaving 17 bases between the germline ends. Germline V gene data show CDR1 as SGHNT and CDR2 as YYREEE (reference sequence). CDR3: CASTGGGAEGANVLTF. The CDR3 DNA is TGTGCCAGCACCGGTGGGGGGGCGGAAGGGGCCAACGTCCTGACTTTC.

The rearrangement links TRBV28 to TRBJ1-2; 8 nucleotides align to TRBD1. The ends lost 5 bases at V and 4 bases at J; junction bases unmatched: 9. The germline V gene encodes CDR1 MDHEN and CDR2 SYDVKM. The CDR3 consists of 15 residues. CDR3 protein: CASSPSPDRAYGYTF. The CDR3 nucleotides read TGTGCCAGCAGTCCGTCCCCGGACAGGGCCTATGGCTACACCTTC.

The V and J genes are TRBV2 and TRBJ1-1; tentatively, D is TRBD1 (5 bases). Germline-derived CDR1 and CDR2 are SNHLY and FYNNEI. Between the trimmed V and J ends, which lost 6 bases and 4 bases, there was a span of 15 bases. The CDR3 is 14 residues long. This CDR3 reads CASRGWGGGTEAFF. In DNA form, the CDR3 reads TGTGCCAGCAGAGGATGGGGCGGTGGCACTGAAGCTTTCTTT. Drawing the rest from reference TRBV2 and TRBJ1-1, the complete variable domain is EPEVTQTPSHQVTQMGQEVILRCVPISNHLYFYWYRQILGQKVEFLVSFYNNEISEKSEIFDDQFSVERPDGSNFTLKIRSTKLEDSAMYFCASRGWGGGTEAFFGQGTRLTVV.

J is TRBJ2-2 and V is TRBV5-4; D not resolved. From germline, CDR1 is SGHNT and CDR2 YYREEE (reference sequence). There are 14 residues in the CDR3. Trimming cost V 4 bases and J 5 bases, with 12 bases left between them. Written as DNA, the CDR3 is TGTGCCAGCAGCCCTGGGCAGCCTACCGGGGAGCTGTTTTTT. Its translation is CASSPGQPTGELFF.

This clone has only one observation. The V call is TRBV11-2, the J call TRBJ2-2, with 8 bases matching TRBD1. This CDR3 is built from 16 residues. In germline, CDR1 is SGHAT, CDR2 FQNNGV. The trim removed 0 bases at V and 5 bases at J, leaving 5 bases unmatched. The CDR3 loop reads CASSLDRGRVTGELFF. The CDR3 nucleotides read TGTGCCAGCAGCTTAGACAGGGGGCGCGTAACCGGGGAGCTGTTTTTT.

V is TRBV5-6 and J is TRBJ2-5; D gene unclear. Germline loops: CDR1 SGHDT, CDR2 YYEEEE. The germline V and J ends were trimmed by 0 bases and 5 bases, with 11 bases remaining between them. CDR3 size: 14 residues. In DNA, the CDR3 is TGTGCCAGCAGCTTGGACACAACCTTTGAGACCCAGTACTTC. This translates into CASSLDTTFETQYF.

The J gene is TRBJ2-2, the V gene TRBV21-1; TRBD1, the D gene given by the table, was not confirmed from the DNA. TRBV21-1 is recorded as a pseudogene. The CDR3 spans 17 residues. The CDR3 protein is CASSKKPGTANTGELFF. The CDR3 region has the DNA TGTGCCAGCAGCAAGAAACCCGGGACAGCCAACACCGGGGAGCTGTTTTTT.

This rearrangement joins TRBV5-1 to TRBJ2-7; D ambiguous. V lost 1 base and J 2 bases, leaving 13 bases between the germline ends. CDR3 size: 15 residues. Germline CDR1 SGHRS, CDR2 YFSETQ. This CDR3 is CASSLSGWRTYEQYF. Here the CDR3 DNA reads TGCGCCAGCAGCTTGTCGGGTTGGAGAACCTACGAGCAGTACTTC.

The chain links TRBV5-1 to TRBJ2-1; 8 bases fit TRBD2. CDR3 length: 15 residues. Trimming removed 0 bases from V and 7 bases from J; junction bases left unmatched: 6. Germline V gene sequence: CDR1 SGHRS, CDR2 YFSETQ. The CDR3 reads CASSLAISGGNEQFF. CDR3 sequence (DNA): TGCGCCAGCAGCTTGGCCATCAGCGGGGGAAATGAGCAGTTCTTC. The full variable domain, its missing parts supplied by reference TRBV5-1 and TRBJ2-1, is KAGVTQTPRYLIKTRGQQVTLSCSPISGHRSVSWYQQTPGQGLQFLFEYFSETQRNKGNFPGRFSGRQFSNSRSEMNVSTLELGDSALYLCASSLAISGGNEQFFGPGTRLTVL.

This clone was detected once. The chain links TRBV6-6 to TRBJ2-2; possibly TRBD1 for D (5 bases). V was trimmed by 2 bases and J by 1 base, leaving 11 bases between them. CDR1 MNHNY and CDR2 SVGAGI come from the germline V gene (reference sequence). The CDR3 loop spans 16 amino acids. The CDR3 spells CASSYGTGGNTGELFF. CDR3 nucleotides: TGTGCCAGCAGTTACGGCACAGGCGGGAACACCGGGGAGCTGTTTTTT.

The V call is TRBV2, the J call TRBJ2-7; weak D call: TRBD2 (6 bases). The ends were cut back, 4 bases at V and 2 bases at J, with 18 bases in the middle. Germline assignment: CDR1 SNHLY and CDR2 FYNNEI. The CDR3 covers 16 residues. The CDR3 coding sequence is TGTGCCAGCAGTGGGGGACTGAGGGTGGGTACCTACGAGCAGTACTTC. Amino acid sequence: CASSGGLRVGTYEQYF.

Details on this clone: One end of the junction is discordant with germline, which a read error may explain. The rearrangement uses TRBV7-7 and TRBJ2-2, with 10 bases fitting TRBD2. This CDR3 is 17 amino acids long. Per germline, CDR1 SSHAT and CDR2 FNYEAQ (reference sequence). The CDR3 sequence: CASSPQRGGLSTGELFF. CDR3 in DNA: TGTGCTAGCAGCCCACAGCGGGGGGGCCTGAGCACCGGGGAGCTGTTTTTT. The whole variable domain, filled in from reference TRBV7-7 and TRBJ2-2, reads GAGVSQSPRYKVTKRGQDVTLRCDPISSHATLYWYQQALGQGPEFLTYFNYEAQPDKSGLPSDRFSAERPEGSISTLTIQRTEQRDSAMYRCASSPQRGGLSTGELFFGEGSRLTVL.

The chain combines TRBV18 with TRBJ1-3; 9 nucleotides match TRBD1. This CDR3 has 18 residues. The V segment lost 3 bases and the J segment 0 bases; nucleotides outside the gene matches: 9. Germline loops: CDR1 KGHSH, CDR2 LQKENI. DNA for the CDR3: TGTGCCAGCTCACCGCCGAGTGGGACAGGGCTCTCTGGAAACACCATATATTTT. Translated, it gives CASSPPSGTGLSGNTIYF.

The rearrangement links TRBV10-1 to TRBJ2-3; D is possibly TRBD2 (5 bases). Germline V gives CDR1 WNHNN, CDR2 SYGVQD (reference sequence). The CDR3 has 15 residues. V shed 2 bases and J shed 0 bases, with 9 bases lying between them. The DNA of the CDR3 is TGCGCCAGCAGTGAGAGGGAGCGGAGCACAGATACGCAGTATTTT. Translating it yields CASSERERSTDTQYF.

The gene calls are TRBV6-5 and TRBJ2-5, with TRBD2 matching 8 bases. Trimming at V came to 7 bases and at J to 7 bases, leaving 11 bases not matched to a gene. Per germline, CDR1 MNHEY and CDR2 SVGAGI. CDR3 length equals 14 residues. As DNA, the CDR3 is TGTGCCAGCACCCACGGGGGGGTCGGGGGGACCCAGTACTTC. Its translation is CASTHGGVGGTQYF.

CDR3 residues: CASSSADRANEKLFF. For the CDR3, the DNA is TGTGCCAGCAGTTCCGCGGACAGGGCAAACGAAAAACTGTTTTTT. The V call is TRBV6-6, the J call TRBJ1-4; 8 bases line up with TRBD1. CDR3 length: 15 residues. The ends lost 4 bases at V and 8 bases at J; junction bases unmatched: 9. Germline CDR1 reads MNHNY; CDR2 reads SVGAGI (reference sequence).

This chain connects TRBV7-9 to TRBJ2-7; tentatively, D is TRBD1 (6 bases). The ends were cut back, 7 bases at V and 4 bases at J, with 20 bases in the middle. CDR3 length: 15 amino acids. Per germline, CDR1 SEHNR and CDR2 FQNEAQ (reference sequence). In nucleotides, the CDR3 is TGTGCCAGCACCCTAGCTGGACAGCCCCCTTACGAGCAGTACTTC. Translated, it gives CASTLAGQPPYEQYF.

The chain has TRBV7-9 and TRBJ1-5; no reliable D call. Trimming stripped 3 bases from V and 0 bases from J, with 6 bases between. From germline, CDR1 is SEHNR and CDR2 FQNEAQ (reference sequence). The CDR3 sequence is 14 residues long. The CDR3 region is CASSFRVSNQPQHF. DNA for the CDR3: TGTGCCAGCAGCTTCCGGGTTAGCAATCAGCCCCAGCATTTT.

This clone showed up just once. The chain combines TRBV7-8 with TRBJ2-4; D might be TRBD2 (6 bases). CDR1 and CDR2 from the germline V gene are SGHVS and FQNEAQ. Deletions cut 1 base from V and 0 bases from J, with 16 bases between. This CDR3 region has 18 residues. The CDR3 bases are TGTGCCAGCAGCTTAGGGACTACAGGTCAGCTAGCCAAAAACATTCAGTACTTC. Translation: CASSLGTTGQLAKNIQYF.

The genes are TRBV28 and TRBJ2-5, with 9 positions matching TRBD2. The CDR3 is 14 amino acids. Germline V gene data show CDR1 as MDHEN and CDR2 as SYDVKM. Losses at the gene ends were 6 bases for V and 6 bases for J; bases not matched to a gene: 8. The CDR3 reads CASRDSGGSQTQYF. The CDR3 coding sequence is TGTGCCAGCAGGGACAGCGGGGGGTCCCAGACCCAGTACTTC. The complete variable domain, with remaining parts taken from reference TRBV28 and TRBJ2-5, reads DVKVTQSSRYLVKRTGEKVFLECVQDMDHENMFWYRQDPGLGLRLIYFSYDVKMKEKGDIPEGYSVSREKKERFSLILESASTNQTSMYLCASRDSGGSQTQYFGPGTRLLVL.

This chain uses TRBV6-1 with TRBJ2-7, with a weak D call TRBD1 (6 bases). Trimming left V 1 base short and J 3 bases short, with 16 bases between. CDR3 length: 16 residues. Germline CDR1 is MNHNS and CDR2 is SASEGT. CDR3 sequence (DNA): TGTGCCAGCAGTGAAGTGGACAGCCCCCCCATCTACGAGCAGTACTTC. It translates to CASSEVDSPPIYEQYF.

The gene calls are TRBV6-6 and TRBJ1-5, with D unclear. The CDR3 contains 12 residues. The V end lost 2 bases, the J end lost 9 bases, and 8 bases lay between the germline ends. Per germline, CDR1 MNHNY and CDR2 SVGAGI (reference sequence). The CDR3 loop reads CASSYNSGPQHF. The CDR3 DNA sequence: TGTGCCAGCAGTTACAACAGTGGGCCCCAGCATTTT.

V and J are TRBV25-1 and TRBJ2-5; D perhaps matches TRBD1 (5 bases). Trimming took 5 bases from V and 0 from J, leaving 10 bases between them. In germline, CDR1 is MGHDK, CDR2 SYGVNS. This CDR3 comprises 14 residues. CDR3 in amino acids: CASSFRQNQETQYF. CDR3 nucleotides: TGTGCCAGCAGTTTCAGACAGAACCAAGAGACCCAGTACTTC.